The entry that follows covers one T cell receptor beta chain sequence. No cognate antigen has been identified for it. No much larger clone is present one base from it, and per-base qualities are unavailable. The data derive from a study of radiation and T cells in renal cell carcinoma (TCRdb year 2020). Broadly, across the study: TCR beta sequencing covered approximately 51 samples in total, comprising roughly 26 tumors and about 27 peripheral blood samples. A total of about 4 million unique CDR3 nucleotide sequences, encoding 2,658,974 unique CDR3 amino acid sequences, were found across all 50 or so samples. The last blood draw happened 4 weeks after radiation, timed to coincide with nephrectomy.

Study-wide findings and limitations: Because the trial had a single-armed design, the trial could not examine how radiation dose or scheduling affected the TCR repertoire. Because pretreatment tumor biopsies were not available, the baseline intratumoral presence of clonotypes could not be determined. Tracking of blood repertoire dynamics stopped at three to five weeks after treatment, with no follow-up past that point. An increase in top tumor clonotypes in blood was observed from baseline to 2 weeks post-radiation, followed by contraction by 4 weeks, which was taken to suggest transient expansion of tumor-resident clones.

The CDR3 goes from the cysteine to the phenylalanine over 16 residues. CDR3 DNA is the only sequence kept; it has 48 bases, read in frame from the first base. V is pruned by 2 bases and J by 2 bases, leaving 6 bases of the junction without a gene match. The germline V gene provides CDR1 SGHDT and CDR2 YYEEEE. Taken with the paper, the label for time point translates to: blood 4 weeks post-SBRT, at nephrectomy. Sample treatment or condition, as interpreted from the label and publication: 15 Gy SBRT to primary tumor, nephrectomy 4 weeks later. Samples were obtained from a clinical trial, in which 15 Gy stereotactic body radiation therapy was delivered to primary renal cell carcinomas and nephrectomy was performed 4 weeks later. To follow tumor-enriched clonotypes, serial peripheral blood was collected from radiation-treated patients at baseline and at 2 weeks and 4 weeks after SBRT. Every patient's renal cell carcinoma showed clear cell pathology. The QIAamp DNA Blood Mini Kit (Qiagen) was used to prepare genomic DNA for TCR sequencing. The analyses included only samples that passed all quality control checks.

Following the manufacturer's recommendations, the immunoSEQ kit was used to generate TCR beta libraries from genomic DNA. To prepare libraries, a first multiplex PCR with proprietary primers was run, followed by a second PCR that added unique barcodes, and a bead cleanup was done after each round. A positive control reaction and a negative control reaction, both provided in the kit, were run with every batch of samples. The final libraries were assessed on an Agilent 4200 TapeStation D1000 ScreenTape, pooled by volume, and quantified by qPCR. An Illumina NextSeq500 fitted with a MidOutput 150-cycle cartridge performed the sequencing, running 156 Read1 cycles and 15 Index1 cycles with the kit's custom primers. The pooled library was loaded at around 1 pM, and around 22% PhiX control was spiked in. In the source study's methods: The vendor-processed data were analyzed in R, and a clonotype was defined as all T cells that share the same CDR3 nucleotide sequence. In the clone abundance analyses, frequencies were normalized to the 10,000 most abundant clones in each sample. Public T cell clones, averaging fewer than five per sample, were removed before analysis. A difference in abundance of at least 32-fold between compartments was used to define tumor-enriched and baseline blood-enriched clonotypes. A beta-binomial differential abundance model was used to identify clonotypes that expanded or contracted between blood time points. Tumor-blood repertoire similarity was measured with the Baroni-Urbani and Buser coefficient, and group comparisons used two-tailed Wilcoxon tests in R. TCRdb retrieved this table from immuneACCESS and kept in-frame rearrangements only. Not all clones are present; in checked studies, unresolved V genes account for under half, and no reason is known for the remainder. For V, J and clone size, that table is used; D and trimming come from the DNA. The sample table contains fewer than 200,000 clones; only one count was recorded for about 88% of them. Jointly, the top ten make up around 11% of the sample.

The input for sequencing was blood, taken from a patient whose treatment included radiotherapy and nephrectomy. This receptor was obtained from a woman aged 50 to 60 with renal cell carcinoma. Recombination joined TRBV5-6 with TRBJ2-7; 11 central nucleotides agree with TRBD2. The CDR3 amino acid sequence is: CASSLYLAGGPYEQYF. In nucleotides, the sequence is TGTGCCAGCAGCTTATATTTAGCGGGGGGGCCCTACGAGCAGTACTTC.